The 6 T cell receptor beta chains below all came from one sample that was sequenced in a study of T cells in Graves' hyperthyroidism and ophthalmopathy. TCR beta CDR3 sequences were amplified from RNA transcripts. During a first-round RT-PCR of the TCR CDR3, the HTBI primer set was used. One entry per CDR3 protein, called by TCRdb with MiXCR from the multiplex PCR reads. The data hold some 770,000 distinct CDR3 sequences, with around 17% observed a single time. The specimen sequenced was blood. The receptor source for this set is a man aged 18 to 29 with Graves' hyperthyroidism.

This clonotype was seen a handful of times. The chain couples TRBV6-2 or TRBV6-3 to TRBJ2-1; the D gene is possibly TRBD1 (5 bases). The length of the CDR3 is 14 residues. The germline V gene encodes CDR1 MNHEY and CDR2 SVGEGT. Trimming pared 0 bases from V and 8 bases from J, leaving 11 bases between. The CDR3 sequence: CASSYSSAGYEQFF. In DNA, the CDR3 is TGTGCCAGCAGTTACTCGAGTGCAGGGTATGAGCAGTTCTTC.

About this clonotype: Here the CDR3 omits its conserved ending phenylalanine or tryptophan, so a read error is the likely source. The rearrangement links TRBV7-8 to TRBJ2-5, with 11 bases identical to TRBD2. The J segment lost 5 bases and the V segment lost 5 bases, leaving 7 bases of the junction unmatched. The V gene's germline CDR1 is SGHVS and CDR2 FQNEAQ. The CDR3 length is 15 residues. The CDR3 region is CASSTLAGDRETQYL. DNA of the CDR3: TGTGCCAGCAGCACACTAGCGGGAGATCGCGAGACCCAGTACCTC.

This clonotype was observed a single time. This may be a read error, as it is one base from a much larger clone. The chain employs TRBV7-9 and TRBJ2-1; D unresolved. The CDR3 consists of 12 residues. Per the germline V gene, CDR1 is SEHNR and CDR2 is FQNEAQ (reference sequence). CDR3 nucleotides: TGTGTCAGCAGCCCCGGGCTCAATGAGCAGTTCTTC. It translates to CVSSPGLNEQFF.

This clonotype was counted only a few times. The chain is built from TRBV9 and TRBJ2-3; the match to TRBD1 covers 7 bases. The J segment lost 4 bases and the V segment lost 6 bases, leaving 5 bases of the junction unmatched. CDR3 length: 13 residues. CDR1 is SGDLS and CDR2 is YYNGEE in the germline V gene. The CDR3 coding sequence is TGTGCCAGCAACCGACAGGGCGCAGATACGCAGTATTTT. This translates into CASNRQGADTQYF.

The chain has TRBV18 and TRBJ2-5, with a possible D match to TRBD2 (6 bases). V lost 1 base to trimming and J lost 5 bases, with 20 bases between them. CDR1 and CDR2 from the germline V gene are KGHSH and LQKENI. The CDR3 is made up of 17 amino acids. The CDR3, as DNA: TGTGCCAGCTCACCACTAACAGGAGGGACCCTCGGCGAGACCCAGTACTTC. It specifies CASSPLTGGTLGETQYF.

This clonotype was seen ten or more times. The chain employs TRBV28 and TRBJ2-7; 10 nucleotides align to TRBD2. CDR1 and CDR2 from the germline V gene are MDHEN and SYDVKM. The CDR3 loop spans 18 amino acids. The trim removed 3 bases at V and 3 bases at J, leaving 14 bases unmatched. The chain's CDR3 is CASSFLSLGLAELYEQYF. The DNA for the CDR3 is TGTGCCAGCAGTTTCCTGTCTCTCGGACTAGCGGAACTCTACGAGCAGTACTTC.